One and the same sample provided the 32 T cell receptor beta chains below, sequenced in a study of regulatory T cells in long-lasting Graves disease. TCR beta libraries were built with iRepertoire HTBI primers and Arm-PCR of CDR3 regions. TCRdb re-called the multiplex PCR reads through MiXCR, storing one row per CDR3 protein. The repertoire holds approximately 350,000 distinct CDR3 sequences, with over 15% as singletons. Time point described: newly diagnosed GD, antithyroid drugs for less than 3 months. From PBMCs, RNA was extracted and then used to make the TCR library. This same sample was also taken into another study, of T cells in Graves' hyperthyroidism and ophthalmopathy.

This specimen consisted of peripheral blood mononuclear cells (PBMCs), obtained at new diagnosis, from a patient treated with antithyroid drugs. All receptors derive from a man in his forties with Graves disease.

On this clonotype: Its ends do not fully match the called genes, so a read error is possible. The V gene is TRBV2, the J gene TRBJ2-7, with 7 bases lining up with TRBD1. Germline-derived CDR1 and CDR2 are SNHLY and FYNNEI. CDR3 size: 13 residues. In DNA form, the CDR3 reads TGTGCCAGCAGCGATGGGACAGTTCCGTTCATTGGCTTC. Amino acids: CASSDGTVPFIGF.

This clonotype was seen ten or more times. V is TRBV6-9 and J is TRBJ1-2, with 10 bases matching TRBD1. CDR1 is MNHGY, CDR2 SVAAGI, per germline. The CDR3 sequence is 14 residues long. Trimming removed 4 bases from V and 8 bases from J; junction bases left unmatched: 7. CDR3 region: CASSSPGTGVGYTF. In DNA, the CDR3 is TGTGCCAGCAGTTCGCCCGGGACAGGGGTCGGCTACACCTTC.

This clonotype was seen repeatedly, ten times or more. The V call is TRBV7-2, the J call TRBJ1-1, with D hard to call. Germline V CDR1 and CDR2: SGHTA, FQGNSA. The V and J ends lost 4 bases and 7 bases respectively, with 13 bases between them. The CDR3 has 13 residues. CDR3 residues: CASSSRTRIEAFF. CDR3 bases: TGTGCCAGCAGCTCCAGGACGCGGATTGAAGCTTTCTTT.

V usage is TRBV10-3 and J usage is TRBJ2-7; 9 bases map to TRBD1. V dropped 10 bases and J dropped 4; count of bases not matched to a gene: 11. The CDR3 spans 14 residues. Germline CDR1 ENHRY, CDR2 SYGVKD. CDR3 in amino acids: CASQDTGGRYEQYF. In DNA form, the CDR3 reads TGTGCCAGTCAAGACACAGGGGGCAGGTACGAGCAGTACTTC.

The chain recombines TRBV4-3 with TRBJ1-6; 7 nucleotides agree with TRBD1. With 1 base clipped from V and 0 bases from J, the junction kept 12 bases outside the gene matches. CDR1 is LGHNA, CDR2 YSLEER, per germline. This CDR3 spans 20 amino acids. CDR3 protein: CASSQGRGTVASSYNSPLHF. The CDR3 DNA reads TGCGCCAGCAGCCAAGGTCGGGGGACAGTCGCTAGCTCCTATAATTCACCCCTCCACTTT.

This clonotype was found many times. V and J are TRBV2 and TRBJ2-2; 13 nucleotides line up with TRBD2. V lost 6 bases and J lost 0; bases outside the gene matches: 7. CDR3 size: 18 residues. CDR1 and CDR2 (germline): SNHLY, FYNNEI. Written as DNA, the CDR3 is TGTGCCAGCAGGGCCGGGACTAGCGGGACCTCGAACACCGGGGAGCTGTTTTTT. Translating gives CASRAGTSGTSNTGELFF. The full variable domain, with the rest looked up from reference TRBV2 and TRBJ2-2, is EPEVTQTPSHQVTQMGQEVILRCVPISNHLYFYWYRQILGQKVEFLVSFYNNEISEKSEIFDDQFSVERPDGSNFTLKIRSTKLEDSAMYFCASRAGTSGTSNTGELFFGEGSRLTVL.

This clonotype appeared many times. This CDR3 reads CSARDGVAYEQYF. Written as DNA, the CDR3 is TGCAGTGCTAGAGATGGGGTAGCCTACGAGCAGTACTTC. The gene calls are TRBV20-1 and TRBJ2-7; the D is unclear. CDR3 length: 13 amino acids. Per the germline V gene, CDR1 is DFQATT and CDR2 is SNEGSKA (reference sequence). V was cut by 0 bases and J by 2 bases, with 8 bases left in between.

This clonotype was detected ten times or more. V and J are TRBV2 and TRBJ2-3, with 9 positions matching TRBD2. This CDR3 is 17 amino acids long. With 5 bases clipped from V and 6 bases from J, the junction kept 15 bases outside the gene matches. Germline-derived CDR1 and CDR2 are SNHLY and FYNNEI. CDR3 nucleotides: TGTGCCAGCAGTCGAAAGGGGACTAGCTCCTCTTGGGATACGCAGTATTTT. This gives the protein CASSRKGTSSSWDTQYF.

This clonotype was observed many times. This chain links TRBV6-1 with TRBJ2-7, with 9 bases fitting TRBD1. V shed 6 bases and J 3 bases; nucleotides not matched to a gene: 12. Germline V CDR1 and CDR2: MNHNS, SASEGT. The length of the CDR3 is 16 residues. In DNA, the CDR3 is TGTGCCAGCAGCTTCAGACTCCCGGGACAGGGCTACGAGCAGTACTTC. Amino acid sequence: CASSFRLPGQGYEQYF.

This clonotype appeared many times. This chain links TRBV7-6 with TRBJ2-7; 8 bases line up with TRBD2. The CDR3 contains 14 residues. Germline CDR1 and CDR2: SGHVS and FNYEAQ. V shed 0 bases and J 12 bases; nucleotides not matched to a gene: 10. CDR3: CASSLAWTSSVWYF. The CDR3 bases are TGTGCCAGCAGCTTAGCCTGGACTAGCAGTGTCTGGTACTTC. Full variable domain (outside the CDR3, taken from reference TRBV7-6 and TRBJ2-7): GAGVSQSPRYKVTKRGQDVALRCDPISGHVSLYWYRQALGQGPEFLTYFNYEAQQDKSGLPNDRFSAERPEGSISTLTIQRTEQRDSAMYRCASSLAWTSSVWYFGPGTRLTVT.

This clonotype has at least ten counts. The V and J genes are TRBV12-3 or TRBV12-4 and TRBJ2-2; D gene uncertain. The CDR3 totals 19 residues. V lost 1 base, J lost 5 bases, and 23 bases lay in between. The chain's CDR3 is CASSLVSVWVPVGTGELFF. In DNA, the CDR3 is TGTGCCAGCAGTTTAGTTTCCGTGTGGGTGCCGGTGGGGACCGGGGAGCTGTTTTTT.

This clonotype was found many times. V usage is TRBV6-5 and J usage is TRBJ1-3; 7 bases match TRBD1. After removal of 2 bases from V and 2 bases from J, the junction contained 0 bases not matched to a gene. CDR3 length equals 14 residues. Germline V lookup: CDR1 MNHEY, CDR2 SVGAGI. CDR3 bases: TGTGCCAGCAGTTACGACAGGGCTGGAAACACCATATATTTT. Translation gives CASSYDRAGNTIYF.

This clonotype was seen ten or more times. J is TRBJ2-7 and V is TRBV4-1, with 10 bases identical to TRBD1. With 9 bases clipped from V and 0 bases from J, the junction kept 5 bases outside the gene matches. The germline gives CDR1 MGHRA, CDR2 YSYEKL. This CDR3 is built from 14 residues. CDR3 nucleotides: TGCGCCAGTGCCGGGACAGGGGACTCCTACGAGCAGTACTTC. This sequence encodes CASAGTGDSYEQYF.

This clonotype was seen a few times. The chain uses TRBV5-1 and TRBJ2-1; 7 bases match TRBD2. This CDR3 has 16 residues. Germline-derived CDR1 and CDR2 are SGHRS and YFSETQ. V trimming: 0 bases; J trimming: 6 bases; junction bases outside the gene matches: 9. CDR3 loop: CASSLGEGSERNEQFF. In nucleotides, the CDR3 is TGCGCCAGCAGCTTGGGGGAGGGAAGTGAGCGCAATGAGCAGTTCTTC.

The CDR3 sequence: CSARSGTDDSPLHF. CDR3 bases: TGCAGTGCTAGATCCGGGACAGATGATTCACCCCTCCACTTT. The chain employs TRBV20-1 and TRBJ1-6; 7 bases line up with TRBD1. The CDR3 sequence is 14 residues long. The V and J ends lost 2 bases and 8 bases, in that order; junction bases with no gene match: 6. CDR1 is DFQATT and CDR2 is SNEGSKA in the germline V gene (reference sequence).

For this clonotype: The conserved closing phenylalanine or tryptophan is absent in this CDR3, likely reflecting a read error. The DNA is left out, because the CDR3 cannot be placed on it with certainty; the CDR3 is given as TCRdb lists it. This chain connects TRBV5-4 to TRBJ2-7; TRBD1, the table's D call, lacks a check against the DNA. The CDR3 has 13 residues if both end residues are counted. CDR1 and CDR2 (germline): SGHNT, YYREEE (reference sequence). Here the CDR3 reads CASSLDRVHVQDL.

The sample holds many counts of this clonotype. The gene calls are TRBV18 and TRBJ2-5; 8 bases map to TRBD2. Germline V gene sequence: CDR1 KGHSH, CDR2 LQKENI. With 3 bases clipped from V and 3 bases from J, the junction kept 3 bases outside the gene matches. The CDR3 is 14 residues long. The CDR3 region has the DNA TGTGCCAGCTCACCGAACGGGGGGGAAGAGACCCAGTACTTC. This translates into CASSPNGGEETQYF.

At least ten counts were recorded for this clonotype. The chain has TRBV20-1 and TRBJ2-7, with TRBD2 matching 7 bases. CDR3 length: 14 residues. V dropped 1 base and J dropped 3; count of bases not matched to a gene: 6. CDR1 is DFQATT and CDR2 is SNEGSKA in the germline V gene (reference sequence). The CDR3, as DNA: TGCAGTGCTAGAGCCCCGGGACTACACTACGAGCAGTACTTC. Translation gives CSARAPGLHYEQYF.

This clonotype appeared a few times. The V and J genes are TRBV12-3 or TRBV12-4 and TRBJ1-3; D call uncertain. V lost 5 bases, J lost 9 bases, and 8 bases lay in between. This CDR3 comprises 11 residues. The CDR3 loop is CASSPLFTIYF. In nucleotides, the CDR3 is TGTGCCAGCAGTCCTCTGTTCACCATATATTTT.

This clonotype was detected many times. The rearrangement uses TRBV7-9 and TRBJ2-5, with D hard to call. CDR1 is SEHNR and CDR2 is FQNEAQ in the germline V gene (reference sequence). Trimming took 1 base from V and 4 from J, leaving 10 bases between them. CDR3 length: 14 residues. CDR3 loop: CASSLVLPGETQYF. CDR3 nucleotide sequence: TGTGCCAGCAGCTTAGTACTGCCGGGAGAGACCCAGTACTTC.

The table lists this clonotype with many counts. V gene TRBV12-3 or TRBV12-4 combines with J gene TRBJ1-1; maybe TRBD1 (6 bases). V lost 5 bases and J 1 base, leaving 14 bases between the germline ends. The CDR3 runs to 15 residues. The CDR3 loop reads CASSGQSAGNTEAFF. DNA for the CDR3: TGTGCCAGCAGTGGACAGTCAGCCGGGAACACTGAAGCTTTCTTT.

In this sample, this clonotype turned up many times. This chain connects TRBV28 to TRBJ1-4; TRBD1 might be the D (6 bases). The V gene's germline CDR1 is MDHEN and CDR2 SYDVKM. V was trimmed by 6 bases and J by 2 bases, leaving 13 bases between them. The CDR3 loop spans 15 amino acids. As DNA, the CDR3 is TGTGCCAGCAGATCCCCGGGGGGCACTAATGAAAAACTGTTTTTT. Translation: CASRSPGGTNEKLFF.

This clonotype showed up many times. The chain combines TRBV11-2 with TRBJ2-1, with TRBD2 matching over 10 bases. The germline V gene encodes CDR1 SGHAT and CDR2 FQNNGV. V lost 5 bases and J lost 4; bases outside the gene matches: 8. This CDR3 contains 16 residues. In DNA, the CDR3 is TGTGCCAGCAGCGGGCGACTAGCGGGCGCTTACAATGAGCAGTTCTTC. This encodes CASSGRLAGAYNEQFF. Looking up the rest from reference TRBV11-2 and TRBJ2-1 gives the full variable domain: EAGVAQSPRYKIIEKRQSVAFWCNPISGHATLYWYQQILGQGPKLLIQFQNNGVVDDSQLPKDRFSAERLKGVDSTLKIQPAKLEDSAVYLCASSGRLAGAYNEQFFGPGTRLTVL.

Ten or more counts support this clonotype. This sequence joins TRBV2 and TRBJ2-1; 10 bases are a match to TRBD2. V gave up 4 bases and J gave up 5 bases; unmatched junction bases: 5. The germline V gene has CDR1 SNHLY and CDR2 FYNNEI. There are 15 residues in the CDR3. The CDR3 DNA reads as TGTGCCAGCAGTGTAACTAGCGGGGCAAACAATGAGCAGTTCTTC. Protein product: CASSVTSGANNEQFF.

This clonotype has a single count. The chain links TRBV10-3 to TRBJ2-3; the match to TRBD2 covers 11 bases. Trimming took 6 bases from V and 4 from J; bases not matched to a gene: 6. Germline V gives CDR1 ENHRY, CDR2 SYGVKD. The CDR3 totals 15 residues. CDR3 protein: CAIRSSGRSADTQYF. CDR3 nucleotide sequence: TGTGCCATCAGATCTAGCGGGAGGAGTGCAGATACGCAGTATTTT.

This clonotype was seen only a few times. CDR3 region: CASSLEPRANYGYTF. The CDR3 DNA reads TGTGCCAGCAGCCTCGAGCCCAGAGCTAACTATGGCTACACCTTC. V usage is TRBV7-2 and J usage is TRBJ1-2; D uncertain. Per the germline V gene, CDR1 is SGHTA and CDR2 is FQGNSA. The CDR3 extends over 15 amino acids. The germline V and J ends were trimmed by 5 bases and 0 bases, with 13 bases remaining between them.

The sample holds many counts of this clonotype. The V and J genes are TRBV5-1 and TRBJ2-3; the match to TRBD2 covers 8 bases. This CDR3 contains 15 residues. Germline V CDR1 and CDR2: SGHRS, YFSETQ. The ends lost 4 bases at V and 1 base at J; junction bases unmatched: 5. The CDR3 DNA reads TGCGCCAGCAGCCAAAGCGGGGGAGGCACAGATACGCAGTATTTT. Translated, it gives CASSQSGGGTDTQYF.

This clonotype was found many times. The V and J genes are TRBV12-3 or TRBV12-4 and TRBJ2-1, with 10 bases aligning to TRBD2. Unmatched junction bases numbered 10, after V lost 6 bases and J lost 8 bases. The CDR3 is made up of 15 amino acids. Written as DNA, the CDR3 is TGTGCCAGCAGCCCAAGCGGGGGGGCCGAATATGAGCAGTTCTTC. Translated: CASSPSGGAEYEQFF.

This clonotype was detected many times. The genes are TRBV30 and TRBJ2-7, with TRBD2 as a possible D gene (6 bases). From germline, CDR1 is GTSNPN and CDR2 SVGIG (reference sequence). The CDR3 length is 16 residues. V was pared by 1 base and J by 3 bases, with 19 bases between. CDR3 sequence: CAWSAAVSGVYYEQYF. The CDR3 nucleotides read TGTGCCTGGAGTGCAGCGGTTTCGGGGGTTTACTACGAGCAGTACTTC. The whole variable domain, filled in from reference TRBV30 and TRBJ2-7, reads SQTIHQWPATLVQPVGSPLSLECTVEGTSNPNLYWYRQAAGRGLQLLFYSVGIGQISSEVPQNLSASRPQDRQFILSSKKLLLSDSGFYLCAWSAAVSGVYYEQYFGPGTRLTVT.

The gene calls are TRBV6-1 and TRBJ2-5; TRBD1 might be the D (6 bases). The CDR3 runs 12 residues. CDR1 and CDR2 (germline): MNHNS, SASEGT. Trimming took off 7 bases at V and 3 bases at J, with 9 bases between the two ends. CDR3 nucleotide sequence: TGTGCCAGCAAGGGGGACAAAGAGACCCAGTACTTC. Its protein product is CASKGDKETQYF.

This clonotype turned up a few times. This chain connects TRBV7-6 to TRBJ2-3; 8 nucleotides align to TRBD2. Per germline, CDR1 SGHVS and CDR2 FNYEAQ. The ends lost 4 bases at V and 0 bases at J; junction bases unmatched: 9. This CDR3 comprises 17 residues. The CDR3 sequence: CASSSGGGSSSTDTQYF. The CDR3 coding sequence is TGTGCCAGCAGCTCCGGGGGGGGTAGCTCTAGCACAGATACGCAGTATTTT.

This chain joins TRBV15 and TRBJ1-4; the match to TRBD1 covers 12 bases. With V trimmed by 3 bases and J by 7 bases, 9 bases remained unmatched. The CDR3 extends over 17 amino acids. The germline V gene encodes CDR1 LNHNV and CDR2 YYDKDF (reference sequence). CDR3 in amino acids: CATSRGQGAGPSEKLFF. CDR3 coding DNA: TGTGCCACCAGCAGGGGACAGGGGGCTGGACCGAGTGAAAAACTGTTTTTT.